These 8 T cell receptor beta chains were all obtained from the same sample, sequenced in a study of Ad26.COV2.S vaccination and SARS-CoV-2 variants. Treatment described: some 20 received Ad26.COV2.S at low or high dose, single or two shots; 5 received placebo; per-sample allocation not given. Day 63 following the first vaccine or placebo injection was when the samples were taken. Libraries were prepared by immunoSEQ multiplex PCR; TCRdb keeps only in-frame clonotypes and omits some of them. The repertoire holds 350,000 to 450,000 clones, with about 80% as singletons. Source: peripheral blood, taken in a trial of Ad26.COV2.S vaccine versus placebo. Receptors originate from a person between 18 and 60 years old who received the Ad26.COV2.S COVID-19 vaccine or a placebo.

J is TRBJ2-5 and V is TRBV24-1, with 10 bases identical to TRBD2. Germline loops: CDR1 KGHDR, CDR2 SFDVKD. The CDR3 runs 15 residues. Trimming took 1 base from V and 5 from J; bases not matched to a gene: 3. The CDR3 sequence is CATSDFASGSETQYF. The DNA for the CDR3 is TGTGCCACCAGTGATTTCGCTAGCGGGAGTGAGACCCAGTACTTC.

The sample holds one count of this clone. The chain carries TRBV7-9 and TRBJ2-1, with TRBD2 matching 8 bases. CDR1 and CDR2 from the germline V gene are SEHNR and FQNEAQ (reference sequence). The CDR3 has 14 residues. The V segment lost 5 bases and the J segment 6 bases; nucleotides outside the gene matches: 6. The DNA of the CDR3 is TGTGCCAGCAGCCCGGGACTAGTGGGCAATGAGCAGTTCTTC. Its translation is CASSPGLVGNEQFF.

The table lists this clone with a count of one. V and J are TRBV4-2 and TRBJ2-6, with 7 nucleotides matching TRBD2. This CDR3 is 17 amino acids long. Germline V gene sequence: CDR1 LGHNA, CDR2 YNFKEQ. Losses at the gene ends were 1 base for V and 5 bases for J; bases not matched to a gene: 8. The CDR3 spells CASSQAWGGGRANVLTF. CDR3 DNA: TGTGCCAGCAGCCAAGCCTGGGGCGGGGGAAGGGCCAACGTCCTGACTTTC.

The CDR3 loop reads CASSLHGSSYEQYF. For the CDR3, the DNA is TGTGCCAGCAGTTTACACGGGAGCTCCTACGAGCAGTACTTC. The rearrangement joins TRBV28 to TRBJ2-7, with D possibly being TRBD2 (6 bases). The germline V and J ends were trimmed by 2 bases and 0 bases, with 8 bases remaining between them. CDR3 length equals 14 residues. Germline V gene lookup returns CDR1 MDHEN and CDR2 SYDVKM.

The V gene is TRBV19, the J gene TRBJ1-2, with a possible D match to TRBD1 (6 bases). Germline V CDR1 and CDR2: LNHDA, SQIVND (reference sequence). This CDR3 has 12 residues. Trimming left V 8 bases short and J 5 bases short, with 12 bases between. The CDR3 DNA sequence: TGTGCCAGTTGGGGGACATCGTATGGCTACACCTTC. Translation gives CASWGTSYGYTF.

The CDR3 spells CASSQQLKSPLHF. DNA for the CDR3: TGTGCCAGCAGCCAACAGCTAAAATCACCCCTCCACTTT. This sequence joins TRBV3-1 (or the pseudogene TRBV3-2) and TRBJ1-6; D gene uncertain. The CDR3 runs to 13 residues. Germline assignment: CDR1 LGHDT and CDR2 YNNKEL (reference sequence). Trimming pared 2 bases from V and 10 bases from J, leaving 9 bases between.

V and J are TRBV7-8 and TRBJ1-6, with TRBD1 matching 8 bases. V gave up 5 bases and J gave up 6 bases; unmatched junction bases: 3. CDR3 length equals 14 residues. The germline V gene encodes CDR1 SGHVS and CDR2 FQNEAQ. CDR3 sequence (DNA): TGTGCCAGCAGCACCGACAGGGGTAATTCACCCCTCCACTTT. Translation gives CASSTDRGNSPLHF.

V usage is TRBV7-2 and J usage is TRBJ2-3, with D possibly matching TRBD1 (6 bases). Germline values: CDR1 SGHTA, CDR2 FQGNSA. CDR3 size: 15 residues. Trimming pared 1 base from V and 3 bases from J, leaving 11 bases between. For the CDR3, the DNA is TGTGCCAGCAGCTTAGGTAGGGGACAAACAGATACGCAGTATTTT. Residues: CASSLGRGQTDTQYF.